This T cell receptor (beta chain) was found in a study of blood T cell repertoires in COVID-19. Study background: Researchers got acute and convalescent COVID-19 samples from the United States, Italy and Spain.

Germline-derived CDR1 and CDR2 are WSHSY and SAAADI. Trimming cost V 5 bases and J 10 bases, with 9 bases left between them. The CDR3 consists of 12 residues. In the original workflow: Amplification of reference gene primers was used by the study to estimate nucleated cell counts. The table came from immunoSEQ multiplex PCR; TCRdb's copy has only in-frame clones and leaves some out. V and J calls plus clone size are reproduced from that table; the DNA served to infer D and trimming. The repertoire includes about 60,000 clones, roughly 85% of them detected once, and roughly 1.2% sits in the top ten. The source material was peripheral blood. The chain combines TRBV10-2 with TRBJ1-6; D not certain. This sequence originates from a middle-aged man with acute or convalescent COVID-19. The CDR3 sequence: CASSYQVSPLHF. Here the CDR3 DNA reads TGCGCCAGCAGTTACCAGGTCTCACCCCTCCACTTT.